The entry below gives a single TCR beta chain sequence along with its context. As yet, its antigen is unknown. One base away lies a much larger clone, so this may be a sequencing read error. CDR3 length equals 12 residues. V lost 11 bases and J lost 5, with 16 bases in between. Germline V gene data show CDR1 as MDHEN and CDR2 as SYDVKM. Time point given: persistent/refractory GD, antithyroid drugs over 5 years with positive TRAb. Construction of the TCR library relied on RNA isolated from PBMCs. American Thyroid Association guidelines defined how Graves' disease was diagnosed. This record belongs to a study of regulatory T cells in long-lasting Graves disease. Study-level results: When disease was persistent, TRBV28, TRBJ1-2 and TRBJ2-5 were the favored segments. Between persistent patients, a few thousand public clonotypes were shared, exceeding the 950 to 1,000 shared between new patients.

Building of the TCR beta libraries involved iRepertoire HTBI primers and Arm-PCR of CDR3 regions. TCRdb called the multiplex PCR reads again in MiXCR, with one record for every CDR3 protein. The data show about 310,000 distinct CDR3 sequences, 22% seen once. The chain is built from TRBV28 and TRBJ2-7, with D unresolved. The clonotype originates from a female donor with Graves disease. The input for sequencing was peripheral blood mononuclear cells (PBMCs), taken when the disease was refractory, from a patient treated with antithyroid drugs. The chain's CDR3 is CAAGRFENEQYF. The CDR3 coding sequence is TGTGCCGCCGGAAGGTTCGAGAACGAGCAGTACTTC.